The sequence of this TCR beta chain was determined in a study of regulatory T cells in long-lasting Graves disease. Time point noted: newly diagnosed GD, antithyroid drugs for less than 3 months. The TCR library was made from RNA extracted from PBMCs. Patients hailed from an endocrinology department in Xi'an, China. Arm-PCR of CDR3 regions and iRepertoire HTBI primers were used to build TCR beta libraries. From the multiplex PCR reads, TCRdb called clonotypes with MiXCR, one entry per CDR3 protein. The profile covers roughly 500,000 distinct CDR3 sequences, with approximately 12% appearing a single time and roughly 8.2% taken by the ten largest. CDR1 and CDR2 from the germline V gene are GTSNPN and SVGIG (reference sequence). The CDR3 has 15 residues. The V gene end was trimmed by 0 bases and the J gene end by 8 bases; junction bases not matched to a gene: 9. Study results and caveats: TRBV28 was favored in persistent disease, as were TRBJ1-2 and TRBJ2-5. Reduced TCR diversity was observed in persistent Graves' patients versus newly diagnosed patients.

This clonotype was found many times. The antigen is unknown. The same sample was also used in a study of T cells in Graves' hyperthyroidism and ophthalmopathy. That source reports: Using the HTBI primer set, a first-round RT-PCR was run on the TCR CDR3.

This chain joins TRBV30 and TRBJ2-1; TRBD2 matches at 8 bases. Material: peripheral blood mononuclear cells (PBMCs), obtained at new diagnosis, from a patient treated with antithyroid drugs. The TCR sequence derives from a woman aged 30 to 39 with Graves disease. CDR3 protein: CAWSVGIAGSDEQFF. CDR3 nucleotide sequence: TGTGCCTGGAGTGTAGGGATAGCGGGATCAGATGAGCAGTTCTTC.